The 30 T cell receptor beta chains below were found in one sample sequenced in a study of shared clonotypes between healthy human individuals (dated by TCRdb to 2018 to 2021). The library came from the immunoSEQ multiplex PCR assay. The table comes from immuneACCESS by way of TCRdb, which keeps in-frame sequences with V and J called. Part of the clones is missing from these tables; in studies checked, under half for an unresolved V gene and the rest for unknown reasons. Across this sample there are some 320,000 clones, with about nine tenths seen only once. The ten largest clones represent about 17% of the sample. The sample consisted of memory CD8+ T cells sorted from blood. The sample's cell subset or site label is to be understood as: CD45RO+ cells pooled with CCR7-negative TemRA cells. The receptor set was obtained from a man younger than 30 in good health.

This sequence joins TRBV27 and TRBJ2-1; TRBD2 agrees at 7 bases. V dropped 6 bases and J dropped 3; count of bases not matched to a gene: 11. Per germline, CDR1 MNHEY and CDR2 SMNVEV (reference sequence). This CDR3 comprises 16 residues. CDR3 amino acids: CASRTTPSGNYNEQFF. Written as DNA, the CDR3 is TGTGCCAGCAGGACTACACCTAGCGGTAACTACAATGAGCAGTTCTTC.

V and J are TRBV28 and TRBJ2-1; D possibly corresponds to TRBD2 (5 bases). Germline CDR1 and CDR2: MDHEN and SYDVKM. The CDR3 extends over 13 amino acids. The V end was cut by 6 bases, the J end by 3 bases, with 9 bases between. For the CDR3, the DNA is TGTGCCAGCAGCCCGGGGTACTACAATGAGCAGTTCTTC. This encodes CASSPGYYNEQFF. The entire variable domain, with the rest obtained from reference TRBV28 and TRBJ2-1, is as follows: DVKVTQSSRYLVKRTGEKVFLECVQDMDHENMFWYRQDPGLGLRLIYFSYDVKMKEKGDIPEGYSVSREKKERFSLILESASTNQTSMYLCASSPGYYNEQFFGPGTRLTVL.

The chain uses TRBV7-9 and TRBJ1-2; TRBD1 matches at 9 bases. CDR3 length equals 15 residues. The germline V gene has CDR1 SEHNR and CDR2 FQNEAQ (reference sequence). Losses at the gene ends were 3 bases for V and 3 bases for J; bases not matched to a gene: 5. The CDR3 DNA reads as TGTGCCAGCAGCTTCGGACAGGGGCTGGACTATGGCTACACCTTC. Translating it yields CASSFGQGLDYGYTF.

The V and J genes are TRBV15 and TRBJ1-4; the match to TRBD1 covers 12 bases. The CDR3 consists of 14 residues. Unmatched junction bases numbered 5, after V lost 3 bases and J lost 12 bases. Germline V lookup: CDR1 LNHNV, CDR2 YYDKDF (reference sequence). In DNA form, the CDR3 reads TGTGCCACCAGCAGGGGACAGGGGGCGTTGGAACTGTTTTTT. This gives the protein CATSRGQGALELFF.

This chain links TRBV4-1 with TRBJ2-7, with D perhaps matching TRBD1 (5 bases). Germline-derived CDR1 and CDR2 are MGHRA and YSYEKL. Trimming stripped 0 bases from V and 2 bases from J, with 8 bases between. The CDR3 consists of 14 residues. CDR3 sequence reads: CASSQDPGTYEQYF. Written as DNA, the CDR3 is TGCGCCAGCAGCCAAGACCCAGGGACCTACGAGCAGTACTTC.

CDR3 in DNA: TGTGCCAGCAGCTTGACAGATCCACCCCTCCACTTT. Translated, it gives CASSLTDPPLHF. The chain carries TRBV7-9 and TRBJ1-6, with D tentatively TRBD1 (5 bases). This CDR3 is built from 12 residues. Germline V gives CDR1 SEHNR, CDR2 FQNEAQ (reference sequence). V was cut by 3 bases and J by 11 bases, with 8 bases left in between.

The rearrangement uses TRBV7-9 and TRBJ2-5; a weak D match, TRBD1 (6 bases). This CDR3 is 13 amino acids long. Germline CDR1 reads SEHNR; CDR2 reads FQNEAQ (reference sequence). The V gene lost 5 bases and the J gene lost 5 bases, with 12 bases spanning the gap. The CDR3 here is CASSQTGWETQYF. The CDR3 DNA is TGTGCCAGCAGCCAAACAGGGTGGGAGACCCAGTACTTC.

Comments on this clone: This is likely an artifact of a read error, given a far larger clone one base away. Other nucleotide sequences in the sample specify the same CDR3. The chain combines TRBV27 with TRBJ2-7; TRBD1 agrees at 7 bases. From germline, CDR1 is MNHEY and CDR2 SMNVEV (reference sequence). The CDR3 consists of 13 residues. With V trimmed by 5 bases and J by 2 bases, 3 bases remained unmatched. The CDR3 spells CASSLQGTYEQYF. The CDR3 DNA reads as TGTGCCAGCAGTCTACAGGGGACCTACGAGCAGTACTTC.

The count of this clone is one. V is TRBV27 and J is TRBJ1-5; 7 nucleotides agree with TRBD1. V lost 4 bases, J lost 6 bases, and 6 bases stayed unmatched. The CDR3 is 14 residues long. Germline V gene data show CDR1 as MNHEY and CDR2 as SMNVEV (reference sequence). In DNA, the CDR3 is TGTGCCAGCAGTTACCGACAGGGCGGTCAGCCCCAGCATTTT. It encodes CASSYRQGGQPQHF.

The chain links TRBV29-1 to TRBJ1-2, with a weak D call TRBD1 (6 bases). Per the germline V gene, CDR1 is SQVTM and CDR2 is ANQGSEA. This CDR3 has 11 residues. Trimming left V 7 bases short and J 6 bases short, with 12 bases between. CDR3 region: CSGFTGNGYTF. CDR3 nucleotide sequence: TGCAGCGGGTTTACAGGGAATGGCTACACCTTC.

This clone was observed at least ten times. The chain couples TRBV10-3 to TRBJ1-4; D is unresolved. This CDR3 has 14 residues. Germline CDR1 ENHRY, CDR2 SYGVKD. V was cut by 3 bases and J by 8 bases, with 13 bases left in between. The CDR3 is CAISDSGTWEKLFF. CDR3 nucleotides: TGTGCCATCAGTGACTCAGGAACGTGGGAAAAACTGTTTTTT.

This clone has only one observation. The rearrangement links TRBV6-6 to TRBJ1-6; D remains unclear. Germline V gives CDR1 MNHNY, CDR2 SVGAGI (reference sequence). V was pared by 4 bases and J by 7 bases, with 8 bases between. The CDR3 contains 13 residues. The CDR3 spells CASSSTGNSPLHF. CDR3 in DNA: TGTGCCAGCAGTTCCACGGGGAATTCACCCCTCCACTTT.

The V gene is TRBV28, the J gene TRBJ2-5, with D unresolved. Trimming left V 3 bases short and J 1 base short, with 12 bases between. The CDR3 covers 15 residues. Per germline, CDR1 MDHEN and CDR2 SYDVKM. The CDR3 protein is CASSLGLGSQETQYF. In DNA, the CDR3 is TGTGCCAGCAGTTTGGGTTTAGGGTCCCAAGAGACCCAGTACTTC.

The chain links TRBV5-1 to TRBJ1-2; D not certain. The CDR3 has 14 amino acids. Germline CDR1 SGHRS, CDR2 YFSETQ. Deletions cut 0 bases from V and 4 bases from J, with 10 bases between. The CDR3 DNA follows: TGCGCCAGCAGCTTGGCAGGCTCTGGCTATGGCTACACCTTC. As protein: CASSLAGSGYGYTF.

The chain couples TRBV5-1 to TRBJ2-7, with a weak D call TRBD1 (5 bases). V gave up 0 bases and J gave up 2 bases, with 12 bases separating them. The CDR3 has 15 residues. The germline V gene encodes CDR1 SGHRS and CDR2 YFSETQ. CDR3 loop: CASSLGQLSPYEQYF. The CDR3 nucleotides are TGCGCCAGCAGCTTGGGACAGCTTAGCCCCTACGAGCAGTACTTC.

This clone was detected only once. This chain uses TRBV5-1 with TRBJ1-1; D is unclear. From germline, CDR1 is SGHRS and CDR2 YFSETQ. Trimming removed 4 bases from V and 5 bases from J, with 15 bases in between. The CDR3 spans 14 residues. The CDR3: CASSPTREGTEAFF. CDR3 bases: TGCGCCAGCAGCCCGACCCGGGAGGGAACTGAAGCTTTCTTT.

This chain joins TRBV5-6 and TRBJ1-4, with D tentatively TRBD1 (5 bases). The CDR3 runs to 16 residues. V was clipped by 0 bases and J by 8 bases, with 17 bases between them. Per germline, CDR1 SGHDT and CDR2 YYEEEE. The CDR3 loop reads CASSLASRQPGEKLFF. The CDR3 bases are TGTGCCAGCAGCTTGGCTTCCCGACAGCCGGGGGAAAAACTGTTTTTT.

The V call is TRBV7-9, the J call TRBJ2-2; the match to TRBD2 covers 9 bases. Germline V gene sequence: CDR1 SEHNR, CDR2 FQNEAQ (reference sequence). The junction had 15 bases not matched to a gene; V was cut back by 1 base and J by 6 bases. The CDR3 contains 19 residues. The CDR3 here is CASSLGRVIAGEFAGELFF. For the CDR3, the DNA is TGTGCCAGCAGCTTAGGCCGGGTAATAGCGGGAGAGTTTGCCGGGGAGCTGTTTTTT.

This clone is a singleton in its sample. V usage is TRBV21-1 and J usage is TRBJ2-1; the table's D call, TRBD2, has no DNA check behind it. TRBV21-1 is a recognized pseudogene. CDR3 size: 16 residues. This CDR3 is CASSKDSTSGRNEQFF. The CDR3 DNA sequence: TGTGCCAGCAGCAAAGACTCGACTAGCGGGAGAAATGAGCAGTTCTTC.

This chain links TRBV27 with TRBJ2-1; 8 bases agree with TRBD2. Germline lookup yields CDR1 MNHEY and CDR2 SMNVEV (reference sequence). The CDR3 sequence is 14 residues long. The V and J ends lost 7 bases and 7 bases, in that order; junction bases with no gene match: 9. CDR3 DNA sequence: TGTGCCAGCAAGGAACTAGCGGTTACGAATGAGCAGTTCTTC. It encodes CASKELAVTNEQFF.

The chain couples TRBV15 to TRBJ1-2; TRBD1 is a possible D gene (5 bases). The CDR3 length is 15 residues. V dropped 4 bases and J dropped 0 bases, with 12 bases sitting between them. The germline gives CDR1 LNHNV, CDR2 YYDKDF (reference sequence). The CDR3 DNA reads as TGTGCCACCAGCATAATCGACAGTCCTAACTATGGCTACACCTTC. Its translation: CATSIIDSPNYGYTF.

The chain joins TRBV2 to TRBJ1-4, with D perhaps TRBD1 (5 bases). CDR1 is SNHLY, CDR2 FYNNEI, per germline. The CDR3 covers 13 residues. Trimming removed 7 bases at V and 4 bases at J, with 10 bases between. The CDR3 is CASNRQLNEKLFF. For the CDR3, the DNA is TGTGCCAGCAATAGACAGCTTAATGAAAAACTGTTTTTT.

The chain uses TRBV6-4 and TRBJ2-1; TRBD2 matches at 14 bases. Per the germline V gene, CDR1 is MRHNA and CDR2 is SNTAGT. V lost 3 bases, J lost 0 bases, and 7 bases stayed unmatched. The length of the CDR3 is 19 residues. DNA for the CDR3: TGTGCCAGCAGTGAAGGGACTAGCGGGGGCAAATCCTCCTACAATGAGCAGTTCTTC. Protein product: CASSEGTSGGKSSYNEQFF.

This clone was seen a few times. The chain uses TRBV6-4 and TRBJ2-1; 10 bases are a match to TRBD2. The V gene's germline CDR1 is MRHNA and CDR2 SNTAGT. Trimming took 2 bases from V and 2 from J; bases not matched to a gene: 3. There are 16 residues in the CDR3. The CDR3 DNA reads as TGTGCCAGCAGTGACCCAGCGGGAGGGCCCTACAATGAGCAGTTCTTC. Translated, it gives CASSDPAGGPYNEQFF.

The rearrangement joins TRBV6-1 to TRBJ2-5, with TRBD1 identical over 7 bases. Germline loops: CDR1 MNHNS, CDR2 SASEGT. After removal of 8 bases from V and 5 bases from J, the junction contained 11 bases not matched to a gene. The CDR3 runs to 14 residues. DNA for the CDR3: TGTGCCAGCTTCTTCAAGGGGGCGTTTGAGACCCAGTACTTC. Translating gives CASFFKGAFETQYF.

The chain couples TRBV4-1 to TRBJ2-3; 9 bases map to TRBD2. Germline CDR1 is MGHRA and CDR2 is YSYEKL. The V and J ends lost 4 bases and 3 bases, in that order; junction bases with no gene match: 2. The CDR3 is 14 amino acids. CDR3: CASSRTSATDTQYF. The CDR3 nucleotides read TGCGCCAGCAGCCGGACTAGCGCTACAGATACGCAGTATTTT.

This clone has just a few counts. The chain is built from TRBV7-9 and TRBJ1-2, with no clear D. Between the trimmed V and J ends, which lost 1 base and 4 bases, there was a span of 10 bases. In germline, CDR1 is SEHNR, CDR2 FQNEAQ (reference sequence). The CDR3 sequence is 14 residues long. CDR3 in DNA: TGTGCCAGCAGCTTAGGGCAGAGCGCCTATGGCTACACCTTC. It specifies CASSLGQSAYGYTF. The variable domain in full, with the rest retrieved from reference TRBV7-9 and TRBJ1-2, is DTGVSQNPRHKITKRGQNVTFRCDPISEHNRLYWYRQTLGQGPEFLTYFQNEAQLEKSRLLSDRFSAERPKGSFSTLEIQRTEQGDSAMYLCASSLGQSAYGYTFGSGTRLTVV.

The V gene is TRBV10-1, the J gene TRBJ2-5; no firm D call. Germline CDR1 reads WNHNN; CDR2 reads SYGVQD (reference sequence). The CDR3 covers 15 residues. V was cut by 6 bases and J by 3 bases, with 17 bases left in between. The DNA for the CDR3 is TGCGCCAGCAGGTCCCTCCCGGGCCACAAAGAGACCCAGTACTTC. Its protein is CASRSLPGHKETQYF.

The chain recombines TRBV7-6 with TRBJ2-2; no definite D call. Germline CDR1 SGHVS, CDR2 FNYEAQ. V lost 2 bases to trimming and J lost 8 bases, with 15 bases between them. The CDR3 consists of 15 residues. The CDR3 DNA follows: TGTGCCAGCAGCTTAACTGCATATTACGGGGGGGAGCTGTTTTTT. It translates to CASSLTAYYGGELFF.

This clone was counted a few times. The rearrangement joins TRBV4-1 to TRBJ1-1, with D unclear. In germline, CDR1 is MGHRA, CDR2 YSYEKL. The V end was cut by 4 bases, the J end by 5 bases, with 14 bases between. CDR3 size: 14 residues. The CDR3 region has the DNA TGCGCCAGCAGCCCAGATAGTCCCAGAACTGAAGCTTTCTTT. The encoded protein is CASSPDSPRTEAFF.